This TCR beta chain was recovered during a study of T cells in Graves' hyperthyroidism and ophthalmopathy. This clonotype was seen ten or more times. Amplified regions were TCR beta CDR3 sequences from RNA transcripts. Carried out on the TCR CDR3, a first-round RT-PCR used the HTBI primer set. TCRdb used MiXCR to reprocess the multiplex PCR reads, holding one entry per CDR3 protein. The profile covers under 400,000 distinct CDR3 sequences, with roughly a fifth appearing a single time and 50% taken by the ten largest. The CDR3 has 16 amino acids. The germline V gene has CDR1 SGHVS and CDR2 FNYEAQ. The ends lost 3 bases at V and 4 bases at J; junction bases unmatched: 7.

This chain uses TRBV7-6 with TRBJ2-1; 9 positions match TRBD2. The source material was blood. The TCR comes from a woman aged 45-60 years with Graves' hyperthyroidism. CDR3 bases: TGTGCCAGCAGCTTCCGCCTAGCGGGAAAATACAATGAGCAGTTCTTC. Translated, it gives CASSFRLAGKYNEQFF.